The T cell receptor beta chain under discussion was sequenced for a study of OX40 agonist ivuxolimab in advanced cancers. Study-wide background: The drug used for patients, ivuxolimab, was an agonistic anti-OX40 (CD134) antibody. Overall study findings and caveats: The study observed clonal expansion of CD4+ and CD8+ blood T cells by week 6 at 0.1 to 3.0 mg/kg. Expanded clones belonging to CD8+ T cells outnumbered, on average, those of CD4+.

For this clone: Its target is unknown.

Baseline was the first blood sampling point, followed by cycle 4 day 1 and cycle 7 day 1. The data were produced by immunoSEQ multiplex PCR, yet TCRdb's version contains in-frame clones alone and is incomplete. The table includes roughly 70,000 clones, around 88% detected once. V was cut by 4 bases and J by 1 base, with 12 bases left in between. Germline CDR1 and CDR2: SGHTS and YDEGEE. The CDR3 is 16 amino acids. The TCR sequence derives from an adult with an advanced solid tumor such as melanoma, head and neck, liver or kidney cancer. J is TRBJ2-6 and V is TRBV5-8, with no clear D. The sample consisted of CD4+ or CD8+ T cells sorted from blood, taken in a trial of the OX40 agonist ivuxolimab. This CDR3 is CASSITLTSGANVLTF. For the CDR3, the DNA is TGTGCCAGCAGCATCACGTTAACATCTGGGGCCAACGTCCTGACTTTC. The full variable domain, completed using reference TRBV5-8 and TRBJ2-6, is EAGVTQSPTHLIKTRGQQATLRCSPISGHTSVYWYQQALGLGLQFLLWYDEGEERNRGNFPPRFSGRQFPNYSSELNVNALELEDSALYLCASSITLTSGANVLTFGAGSRLTVL.